The T cell receptor beta chain under discussion was sequenced for a study of blood T cell repertoires in COVID-19 (dated by TCRdb to about 2020). With regard to the full study: Samples covering the acute and convalescent phases of COVID-19 were provided by collaborators in the United States, Italy and Spain. The material from the prospective study consisted of cDNA or gDNA derived from T cells, B-cell-depleted T cells, or PBMCs. The dataset comprised deeply sampled blood TCRbeta repertoires from subjects exposed to, actively infected with, or recovered from COVID-19. The repertoires were released in a freely available public database meant as a resource for research on the immune response to SARS-CoV-2. Samples came from the ongoing ImmuneRACE study (first 160 participants) plus 1,254 subjects from 6 global collaborators. The sample metadata nearly always contained a de-identified subject ID, COVID-19 status, age in years and sex. Where available, HLA class I and class II types were taken from metadata supplied by the sample provider and were not determined by assay-based typing. Results the study describes overall, beyond this receptor: The amount of clinical and demographic metadata varied by source and participant and was provided uncurated.

CDR1 and CDR2 (LNHDA, SQIVND) derive from the germline V gene (reference sequence). The junction shows trimming of 4 bases on V and 5 bases on J, plus 14 bases between the germline ends. Measured from the cysteine to the phenylalanine, the CDR3 is 14 residues long. The read is trimmed to its CDR3 DNA, 42 bases read in frame from base 1. Concerning this clone itself: The specificity of this receptor is unknown. No per-base quality is available; no much larger clone lies one base away.

One collaborating source in Seattle enrolled patients during active infection and followed them longitudinally through the course of disease. The collaborating institutions used their own protocols to collect whole blood in K2EDTA tubes. For TCRbeta analysis, collaborators shipped samples as frozen whole blood, isolated PBMCs, or DNA extracted from either of those sample types. TCRbeta CDR3 regions were amplified from genomic DNA using the immunoSEQ Assay, a bias-controlled multiplex PCR. In the authors' own workflow: The number of nucleated cells in each sample was estimated from the amplification of reference gene primers within the assay. To quantify the absolute abundance of each unique TCRbeta CDR3 rearrangement, sequence reads were collapsed and filtered. For each sample, productive Simpson clonality was calculated as the square root of Simpson's diversity index over productive rearrangements. Not all clones reach the TCRdb copy of this immuneACCESS table, which keeps in-frame sequences only. Checked studies attribute under half of the gap to unresolved V genes and leave the rest unexplained. V and J calls and clone size come straight from that table; D and trimming were deduced from the DNA. This sample lists around 260,000 clones; approximately 88% were detected once. The ten largest make up more than 8.5% of the sample.

The receptor chain draws on TRBV19 and TRBJ2-5; the D gene lacks a confident call. Sequenced material: peripheral blood. The clonotype originates from a woman in her seventies with COVID-19, enrolled during active disease. The bases are TGTGCCAGTAGTACAAGAGGATTTAGGGAGACCCAGTACTTC. It codes for CASSTRGFRETQYF.